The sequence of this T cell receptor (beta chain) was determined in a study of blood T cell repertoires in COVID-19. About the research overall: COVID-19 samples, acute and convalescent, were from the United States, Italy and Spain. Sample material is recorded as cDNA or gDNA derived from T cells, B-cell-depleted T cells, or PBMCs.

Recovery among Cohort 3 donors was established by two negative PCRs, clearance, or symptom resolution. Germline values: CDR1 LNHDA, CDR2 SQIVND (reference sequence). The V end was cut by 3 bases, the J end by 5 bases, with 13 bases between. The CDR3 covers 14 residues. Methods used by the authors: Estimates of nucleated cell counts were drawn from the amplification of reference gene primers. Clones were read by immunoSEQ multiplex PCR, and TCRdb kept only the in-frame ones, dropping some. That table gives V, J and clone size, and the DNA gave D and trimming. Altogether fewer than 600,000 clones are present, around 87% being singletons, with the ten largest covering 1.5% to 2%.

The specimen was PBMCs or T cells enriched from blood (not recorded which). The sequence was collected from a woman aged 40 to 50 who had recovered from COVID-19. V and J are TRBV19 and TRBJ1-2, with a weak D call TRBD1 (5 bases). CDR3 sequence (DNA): TGTGCCAGTAGTATCAGGGAGGGAATATATGGCTACACCTTC. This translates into CASSIREGIYGYTF.